The rows below give T cell receptor beta chains drawn from one sample of a study of T cell responses to AZD1222 COVID-19 vaccine. The table came from immunoSEQ multiplex PCR; TCRdb's copy has only in-frame clones and leaves some out. Of around 130,000 clones listed, less than 95% are singletons. Sample: peripheral blood, taken on day 0 of AZD1222 vaccination. All receptors come from an adult in good health. CDR3s include the opening cysteine and the closing phenylalanine or tryptophan. A D gene is named only where the DNA matches it firmly. Where a row states a size, it is once, few, many or the class of an expanded clone; other rows omit it.

d_gene: NA
j_gene: TRBJ1-6
v_gene: TRBV7-2
abundance: NA
CDR3aa: CASSLQAPSLGPLHF
CDR3nt: TGTGCCAGCAGTCTCCAAGCCCCCTCGCTTGGACCCCTCCACTTT

d_gene: NA
j_gene: TRBJ1-2
v_gene: TRBV2
abundance: few
CDR3aa: CASSVQSYGYTF
CDR3nt: TGTGCCAGCAGTGTACAGTCTTATGGCTACACCTTC

d_gene: NA
j_gene: TRBJ1-5
v_gene: TRBV28
abundance: NA
CDR3aa: CASSYTENQPQHF
CDR3nt: TGTGCCAGCAGTTATACCGAGAATCAGCCCCAGCATTTT

d_gene: NA
j_gene: TRBJ2-2
v_gene: TRBV11-3
abundance: NA
CDR3aa: CASSSSGVGTGELFF
CDR3nt: TGTGCCAGCAGCTCTTCCGGGGTGGGCACCGGGGAGCTGTTTTTT

d_gene: NA
j_gene: TRBJ2-5
v_gene: TRBV7-2
abundance: NA
CDR3aa: CASSPHSGHQETQYF
CDR3nt: TGTGCCAGCAGTCCGCACAGCGGGCATCAAGAGACCCAGTACTTC

d_gene: NA
j_gene: TRBJ2-7
v_gene: TRBV7-9
abundance: NA
CDR3aa: CASSDGTPSEQYF
CDR3nt: TGTGCCAGCAGCGACGGGACACCCAGCGAGCAGTACTTC

d_gene: NA
j_gene: TRBJ1-3
v_gene: TRBV9
abundance: NA
CDR3aa: CASSVARGGGNTIYF
CDR3nt: TGTGCCAGCAGCGTAGCTCGGGGAGGAGGAAACACCATATATTTT

d_gene: TRBD2
j_gene: TRBJ2-7
v_gene: TRBV5-1
abundance: NA
CDR3aa: CASSSLAGNEQYF
CDR3nt: TGCGCCAGCAGCTCTCTAGCGGGGAACGAGCAGTACTTC

d_gene: NA
j_gene: TRBJ2-7
v_gene: TRBV5-1
abundance: once
CDR3aa: CASSPGGPEQYF
CDR3nt: TGCGCCAGCAGCCCCGGGGGACCCGAGCAGTACTTC

d_gene: NA
j_gene: TRBJ1-5
v_gene: TRBV7-3
abundance: NA
CDR3aa: CASSLKGSQPQHF
CDR3nt: TGTGCCAGCAGCCTGAAGGGCAGCCAGCCCCAGCATTTT

d_gene: NA
j_gene: TRBJ1-4
v_gene: TRBV15
abundance: NA
CDR3aa: CATSQHRDEKLFF
CDR3nt: TGTGCCACCAGTCAACACAGGGATGAAAAACTGTTTTTT

d_gene: NA
j_gene: TRBJ2-1
v_gene: TRBV9
abundance: NA
CDR3aa: CASSVSPQGQFF
CDR3nt: TGTGCCAGCAGCGTAAGTCCCCAGGGGCAGTTCTTC

d_gene: NA
j_gene: TRBJ1-2
v_gene: TRBV30
abundance: NA
CDR3aa: CAWSVRVTDGYTF
CDR3nt: TGTGCCTGGAGTGTAAGGGTAACGGATGGCTACACCTTC

d_gene: TRBD1
j_gene: TRBJ1-5
v_gene: TRBV30
abundance: few
CDR3aa: CAWSSDRGNQPQHF
CDR3nt: TGTGCCTGGAGTTCGGACAGGGGAAATCAGCCCCAGCATTTT

d_gene: NA
j_gene: TRBJ2-2
v_gene: TRBV3-1/TRBV3-2
abundance: once
CDR3aa: CASSQHAPNTGELFF
CDR3nt: TGTGCCAGCAGCCAGCATGCACCGAACACCGGGGAGCTGTTTTTT

d_gene: NA
j_gene: TRBJ1-5
v_gene: TRBV2
abundance: NA
CDR3aa: CASSEGLRSGGPRNQPQHF
CDR3nt: TGTGCCAGCAGTGAAGGGTTGCGGAGTGGGGGGCCCCGCAATCAGCCCCAGCATTTT

d_gene: TRBD2
j_gene: TRBJ2-5
v_gene: TRBV3-1/TRBV3-2
abundance: NA
CDR3aa: CASSLPGLAGGVRETQYF
CDR3nt: TGTGCCAGCAGCCTTCCGGGACTAGCGGGAGGGGTGAGAGAGACCCAGTACTTC

d_gene: NA
j_gene: TRBJ1-2
v_gene: TRBV3-1/TRBV3-2
abundance: NA
CDR3aa: CASSRFSRDGINYGYTF
CDR3nt: TGTGCCAGCAGCCGATTCAGCCGGGACGGGATAAACTATGGCTACACCTTC

d_gene: TRBD1
j_gene: TRBJ2-5
v_gene: TRBV7-9
abundance: NA
CDR3aa: CASSLKGTGEGETQYF
CDR3nt: TGTGCCAGCAGCTTAAAAGGGACAGGTGAGGGAGAGACCCAGTACTTC

d_gene: TRBD1
j_gene: TRBJ1-2
v_gene: TRBV6-5
abundance: NA
CDR3aa: CASRTDRGNYGYTF
CDR3nt: TGTGCCAGCAGGACGGACAGGGGGAACTATGGCTACACCTTC

d_gene: NA
j_gene: TRBJ2-5
v_gene: TRBV18
abundance: NA
CDR3aa: CASSPPSQGWETQYF
CDR3nt: TGTGCCAGCTCACCACCGTCCCAGGGCTGGGAGACCCAGTACTTC

d_gene: TRBD1
j_gene: TRBJ1-6
v_gene: TRBV6-5
abundance: NA
CDR3aa: CASGQGDLPLHF
CDR3nt: TGTGCCAGCGGACAGGGTGATCTTCCCCTCCACTTT

d_gene: NA
j_gene: TRBJ1-2
v_gene: TRBV7-9
abundance: NA
CDR3aa: CASSFSPYGYTF
CDR3nt: TGTGCCAGCAGCTTTTCCCCGTATGGCTACACCTTC

d_gene: NA
j_gene: TRBJ2-6
v_gene: TRBV6-5
abundance: NA
CDR3aa: CASSYASSGANVLTF
CDR3nt: TGTGCCAGCAGTTACGCAAGCTCTGGGGCCAACGTCCTGACTTTC

d_gene: TRBD1
j_gene: TRBJ1-1
v_gene: TRBV7-8
abundance: once
CDR3aa: CASSLRGQVTTEAFF
CDR3nt: TGTGCCAGCAGCCTAAGGGGACAGGTGACCACTGAAGCTTTCTTT

d_gene: TRBD1
j_gene: TRBJ2-5
v_gene: TRBV20-1
abundance: NA
CDR3aa: CSRRTGETQYF
CDR3nt: TGCAGCCGCAGGACAGGGGAGACCCAGTACTTC

d_gene: NA
j_gene: TRBJ1-5
v_gene: TRBV14
abundance: NA
CDR3aa: CASSRCKGGLNQPQHF
CDR3nt: TGTGCCAGCAGCCGTTGCAAAGGGGGTTTGAATCAGCCCCAGCATTTT

d_gene: NA
j_gene: TRBJ1-2
v_gene: TRBV30
abundance: NA
CDR3aa: CAWDFTNYGYTF
CDR3nt: TGTGCCTGGGACTTCACTAACTATGGCTACACCTTC

d_gene: NA
j_gene: TRBJ2-3
v_gene: TRBV28
abundance: NA
CDR3aa: CASSPWGNSGKGTDTQYF
CDR3nt: TGTGCCAGCAGCCCCTGGGGAAACAGTGGGAAGGGCACAGATACGCAGTATTTT

d_gene: TRBD1
j_gene: TRBJ1-1
v_gene: TRBV5-1
abundance: NA
CDR3aa: CASRGSQGGAFF
CDR3nt: TGCGCCAGCCGTGGGAGTCAGGGGGGAGCTTTCTTT

d_gene: NA
j_gene: TRBJ1-1
v_gene: TRBV30
abundance: NA
CDR3aa: CAWSVLNTEAFF
CDR3nt: TGTGCCTGGAGTGTCTTGAACACTGAAGCTTTCTTT

d_gene: TRBD1
j_gene: TRBJ1-6
v_gene: TRBV11-2
abundance: NA
CDR3aa: CASSLDDRARNSPLHF
CDR3nt: TGTGCCAGCAGCTTAGACGACAGGGCCCGAAATTCACCCCTCCACTTT

d_gene: NA
j_gene: TRBJ2-7
v_gene: TRBV18
abundance: NA
CDR3aa: CASSPRSKTYEQYF
CDR3nt: TGTGCCAGCTCACCACGGTCGAAAACCTACGAGCAGTACTTC

d_gene: TRBD2
j_gene: TRBJ2-7
v_gene: TRBV4-1
abundance: many
CDR3aa: CASSQPIDRITSGDYEQYF
CDR3nt: TGCGCCAGCAGCCAGCCGATTGATAGGATAACTAGCGGGGACTACGAGCAGTACTTC

d_gene: TRBD1
j_gene: TRBJ2-7
v_gene: TRBV7-8
abundance: NA
CDR3aa: CASSGGQGYEQYF
CDR3nt: TGTGCCAGCAGCGGGGGACAGGGCTACGAGCAGTACTTC

d_gene: NA
j_gene: TRBJ1-1
v_gene: TRBV18
abundance: NA
CDR3aa: CASSPPGHSNEAFF
CDR3nt: TGTGCCAGCTCACCACCGGGACACTCTAATGAAGCTTTCTTT

d_gene: TRBD1
j_gene: TRBJ1-2
v_gene: TRBV11-1
abundance: NA
CDR3aa: CASSSTLGQGTF
CDR3nt: TGTGCCAGCAGCTCCACCCTGGGACAGGGCACCTTC

d_gene: NA
j_gene: TRBJ1-6
v_gene: TRBV27
abundance: once
CDR3aa: CASSGRAPTPNSPLHF
CDR3nt: TGTGCCAGCAGCGGTCGGGCACCCACTCCTAATTCACCCCTCCACTTT

d_gene: NA
j_gene: TRBJ2-5
v_gene: TRBV6-2/TRBV6-3
abundance: NA
CDR3aa: CASSYGGIGETQYF
CDR3nt: TGTGCCAGCAGTTACGGAGGGATCGGAGAGACCCAGTACTTC

d_gene: NA
j_gene: TRBJ2-3
v_gene: TRBV12-5
abundance: NA
CDR3aa: CASGTANTQYF
CDR3nt: TGTGCTAGTGGAACAGCTAATACGCAGTATTTT

d_gene: TRBD2
j_gene: TRBJ2-1
v_gene: TRBV2
abundance: NA
CDR3aa: CASKRDSSYNEQFF
CDR3nt: TGTGCCAGCAAGCGGGATAGCTCCTACAATGAGCAGTTCTTC

d_gene: NA
j_gene: TRBJ1-4
v_gene: TRBV19
abundance: NA
CDR3aa: CATSEGATNEKLFF
CDR3nt: TGTGCCACCTCTGAGGGGGCAACTAATGAAAAACTGTTTTTT

d_gene: TRBD1
j_gene: TRBJ2-7
v_gene: TRBV5-6
abundance: NA
CDR3aa: CASRPGTGFDEQYF
CDR3nt: TGTGCCAGCAGACCCGGGACAGGGTTCGACGAGCAGTACTTC

d_gene: NA
j_gene: TRBJ2-2
v_gene: TRBV7-2
abundance: NA
CDR3aa: CASSFAYTGGELFF
CDR3nt: TGTGCCAGCAGCTTCGCTTACACAGGGGGGGAGCTGTTTTTT

d_gene: NA
j_gene: TRBJ1-2
v_gene: TRBV5-5
abundance: once
CDR3aa: CASSLDVGDYTF
CDR3nt: TGTGCCAGCAGCTTGGACGTAGGGGACTACACCTTC

d_gene: NA
j_gene: TRBJ2-2
v_gene: TRBV6-5
abundance: NA
CDR3aa: CASSYTGQYTGELFF
CDR3nt: TGTGCCAGCAGTTATACAGGGCAGTACACCGGGGAGCTGTTTTTT

d_gene: NA
j_gene: TRBJ1-6
v_gene: TRBV6-1
abundance: NA
CDR3aa: CASSEALNSPLHF
CDR3nt: TGTGCCAGCAGTGAAGCTCTAAATTCACCCCTCCACTTT

d_gene: NA
j_gene: TRBJ1-5
v_gene: TRBV27
abundance: NA
CDR3aa: CASSFVVNQPQHF
CDR3nt: TGTGCCAGCAGTTTCGTGGTCAACCAGCCCCAGCATTTT

d_gene: NA
j_gene: TRBJ2-1
v_gene: TRBV5-4
abundance: once
CDR3aa: CASSFQSTYNEQFF
CDR3nt: TGTGCCAGCAGCTTTCAGTCCACCTACAATGAGCAGTTCTTC

d_gene: NA
j_gene: TRBJ2-1
v_gene: TRBV7-9
abundance: NA
CDR3aa: CASSSLVGDEQFF
CDR3nt: TGTGCCAGCAGCTCATTAGTGGGCGATGAGCAGTTCTTC

d_gene: NA
j_gene: TRBJ1-3
v_gene: TRBV30
abundance: NA
CDR3aa: CAWIHLSGNTIYF
CDR3nt: TGTGCCTGGATTCATCTCTCTGGAAACACCATATATTTT

d_gene: NA
j_gene: TRBJ1-2
v_gene: TRBV3-1/TRBV3-2
abundance: NA
CDR3aa: CASSQRSGALGYTF
CDR3nt: TGTGCCAGCAGCCAGCGTTCAGGGGCTCTCGGCTACACCTTC

d_gene: NA
j_gene: TRBJ1-4
v_gene: TRBV6-5
abundance: NA
CDR3aa: CASSRNRRRSEKLFF
CDR3nt: TGTGCCAGCAGTAGAAACAGGCGGAGGTCTGAAAAACTGTTTTTT

d_gene: NA
j_gene: TRBJ1-1
v_gene: TRBV6-5
abundance: NA
CDR3aa: CASNGKDGMNTEAFF
CDR3nt: TGTGCCAGCAACGGGAAAGACGGCATGAACACTGAAGCTTTCTTT

d_gene: TRBD2
j_gene: TRBJ2-1
v_gene: TRBV7-3
abundance: NA
CDR3aa: CASSSIGGGSYNEQFF
CDR3nt: TGTGCCAGCAGCTCGATCGGGGGAGGGTCCTACAATGAGCAGTTCTTC